This T cell receptor (beta chain) was recovered during a study of T cells in Graves' hyperthyroidism and ophthalmopathy. General study points: Also found in blood were most expanded thyroid clonotypes above 0.001. Progression to ophthalmopathy was predicted a median of approximately seven months early.

Uncontrolled infection, other autoimmune disease, pregnancy or lactation disqualified patients from enrolment. A sample of blood taken at first hyperthyroidism diagnosis preceded any ophthalmopathy symptoms. TCR beta CDR3 regions were amplified from RNA transcripts. An initial round of RT-PCR targeting the TCR CDR3 relied on the HTBI primer set. A single record per CDR3 protein comes from TCRdb applying MiXCR to the multiplex PCR reads. The sample consists of 300,000 to 450,000 distinct CDR3 sequences, approximately 18% of them appearing once. The V gene's germline CDR1 is DFQATT and CDR2 SNEGSKA (reference sequence). The V and J ends lost 3 bases and 3 bases, in that order; junction bases with no gene match: 21. The CDR3 loop spans 20 amino acids. This clonotype was counted at least ten times. Antigen unknown.

The TCR sequence derives from a woman aged 25 to 39 with Graves' hyperthyroidism that later progressed to Graves' ophthalmopathy. The V and J genes are TRBV20-1 and TRBJ2-3; 10 bases are a match to TRBD2. The sample was blood. CDR3 in DNA: TGCAGTGCTAGCCTCGCATCGGCTAGCGGGGGCCAGGGTTTGACAGATACGCAGTATTTT. This encodes CSASLASASGGQGLTDTQYF.